This T cell receptor beta chain originates from a study of T cell changes during pregnancy in multiple sclerosis. Germline CDR1 reads SGHRS; CDR2 reads YFSETQ. This CDR3 has 17 residues. The trim removed 5 bases at V and 9 bases at J, leaving 17 bases unmatched. The assay was immunoSEQ multiplex PCR, and TCRdb's table has in-frame clones only and misses some. Of about 40,000 clones listed, 92% are singletons. The specimen comprised CD4+ T cells from peripheral blood mononuclear cells, sampled before pregnancy. The receptor's source is a female donor with multiple sclerosis, enrolled in a pregnancy study. The chain uses TRBV5-1 and TRBJ2-1, with 10 bases that match TRBD2. The CDR3 DNA reads as TGCGCCAGCAGGCCCGGGGGGTCTAGCGGGGGTCGGGGTGAGCAGTTCTTC. This sequence encodes CASRPGGSSGGRGEQFF.